This is a list of T cell receptor beta chains from one sample in a study of identical twins. TCRdb reprocessed the 5' RACE reads with MiXCR, giving one entry per CDR3 protein. Of fewer than 800,000 distinct CDR3 sequences in the sample, 7.1% were seen once. A further study also used this sample, focusing on yellow fever vaccine responses in identical twins.

Source material: PBMCs. The origin of the receptors is a woman younger than 35 in good health. Each CDR3 is given with its conserved first and last residue. A D gene is named only where the DNA matches it firmly. Clone size is given for some rows only: seen once, a few or many times, or a class if the clone is expanded.

D gene	clone size	J gene	V gene	CDR3 DNA	CDR3 protein
TRBD2	.	TRBJ2-1	TRBV5-6	TGTGCCAGCAGACCGCCAGGACTAGCGGGAAGGCTGGGCAATGAGCAGTTCTTC	CASRPPGLAGRLGNEQFF
.	.	TRBJ1-4	TRBV28	TGTGCCAGCAGAACAGGAAATGAAGAAAAACTGTTTTTT	CASRTGNEEKLFF
.	.	TRBJ2-2	TRBV29-1	TGCAGCGCACGTCTTGGGGAAGGGATAGGGACCGGGGAGCTGTTTTTT	CSARLGEGIGTGELFF
.	few	TRBJ1-3	TRBV28	TGTGCCAGCACTTCGGACTCCGCCCTTGGAAACACCATATATTTT	CASTSDSALGNTIYF
TRBD2	many	TRBJ2-3	TRBV11-2	TGTGCCAGCAGCGCTACGGGACTAGCGGGTAGGAGGTACTCAACAGATACGCAGTATTTT	CASSATGLAGRRYSTDTQYF
.	many	TRBJ2-2	TRBV7-8	TGTGCCAGCAGCTACCACCTGGAGACGGCGAACACCGGGGAGCTGTTTTTT	CASSYHLETANTGELFF
.	.	TRBJ2-5	TRBV6-1	TGTGCCAGTGCTCGGATAGCTCAAGAGACCCAGTACTTC	CASARIAQETQYF
.	few	TRBJ1-4	TRBV12-3/TRBV12-4	TGTGCCAGCAGGAACTCAACTGCGGACAAAGCAATTGAAAAACTGTTTTTT	CASRNSTADKAIEKLFF
.	many	TRBJ1-6	TRBV5-1	TGCGCCAGCAGCTTGCACGGGGAAAGGGGATCACCCCTCCACTTT	CASSLHGERGSPLHF
.	few	TRBJ2-3	TRBV12-3/TRBV12-4	TGTGCCAGCAGCCCGAGTGGGGGAGTGGTAGATACGCAGTATTTT	CASSPSGGVVDTQYF
.	few	TRBJ1-1	TRBV10-3	TGTGCCATCAGTCCAGGGCCGAACACTGAAGCTTTCTTT	CAISPGPNTEAFF
TRBD2	.	TRBJ2-2	TRBV5-1	TGCGCCAGCAGCTCCCCGGGACTAGCAGCCACCGGGGAGCTGTTTTTT	CASSSPGLAATGELFF
TRBD2	.	TRBJ2-3	TRBV28	TGTGCCAGCAGTTTACCTAGCGGGGGACCTAGCACAGATACGCAGTATTTT	CASSLPSGGPSTDTQYF
.	many	TRBJ2-5	TRBV9	TGTGCCAGCAGCCCAGAAACAGGGCGCGGAGAGACCCAGTACTTC	CASSPETGRGETQYF
.	few	TRBJ1-1	TRBV6-2/TRBV6-3	TGTGCCAGCACCCCAATCCTAAAGGTGGAGAACACTGAAGCTTTCTTT	CASTPILKVENTEAFF
TRBD2	few	TRBJ2-1	TRBV6-5	TGTGCCAGCAGTTCGGCGGGGGGGTCCGTTGAGCAGTTCTTC	CASSSAGGSVEQFF
TRBD1	many	TRBJ1-1	TRBV6-5	TGTGCCAGCAGTTACCCTGGGACAGGGGCGAACACTGAAGCTTTCTTT	CASSYPGTGANTEAFF
.	few	TRBJ2-7	TRBV6-5	TGTGCCAGCAGTTACATTCCAGGGACCTACGAGCAGTACTTC	CASSYIPGTYEQYF
.	many	TRBJ1-4	TRBV29-1	TGCAGCGTCCGCGCAGGGGTAACTAATGAAAAACTGTTTTTT	CSVRAGVTNEKLFF
.	.	TRBJ2-3	TRBV5-1	TGCGCCAGCAGCTTGGTTTACAGGTCTAGCACAGATACGCAGTATTTT	CASSLVYRSSTDTQYF
.	many	TRBJ2-1	TRBV15	TGTGCCACCAGCAGGATTTTGAGCGGGCAGCACAATGAGCAGTTCTTC	CATSRILSGQHNEQFF
.	few	TRBJ2-5	TRBV11-2	TGTGCCAGCAGCTTGGCGTCTAGCCGCCAAGAGACCCAGTACTTC	CASSLASSRQETQYF
.	many	TRBJ2-3	TRBV10-1	TGCGCCAGCAGTGAGAGTTTGTTAGATACGCAGTATTTT	CASSESLLDTQYF
TRBD2	.	TRBJ2-2	TRBV24-1	TGTGCCACCAGTGAGCAGGGACTAGCGGGAACCGGGGAGCTGTTTTTT	CATSEQGLAGTGELFF
.	few	TRBJ2-7	TRBV11-2	TGTGCCAGCAGCTACCCGGGGACCTCTTGGGAGCAGTACTTC	CASSYPGTSWEQYF
TRBD2	few	TRBJ2-5	TRBV28	TGTGCCAGCAGTCCCCCGGCGGGGGGGCAAGAGACCCAGTACTTC	CASSPPAGGQETQYF
TRBD1	few	TRBJ2-5	TRBV28	TGTGCCAGCAGTTTATGGACAGGGACCCAAGAGACCCAGTACTTC	CASSLWTGTQETQYF
.	few	TRBJ1-1	TRBV18	TGTGCCAGCTCACCTGTTTCAGGGACGTACACTGAAGCTTTCTTT	CASSPVSGTYTEAFF
.	.	TRBJ2-2	TRBV12-3/TRBV12-4	TGTGCCAGCAGTCTCCTCCACAGGGACCCCGGGGAGCTGTTTTTT	CASSLLHRDPGELFF
TRBD2	many	TRBJ2-3	TRBV12-3/TRBV12-4	TGTGCCAGCAGTTTAAGGCGGGCGGGGGTCACAGATACGCAGTATTTT	CASSLRRAGVTDTQYF
.	.	TRBJ2-1	TRBV11-2	TGTGCCAGCAGCCCCGAGACCCTAGGGAGTGAGCAGTTCTTC	CASSPETLGSEQFF
.	many	TRBJ1-6	TRBV3-1	TGTGCCAGCAGCACTGGGGGAGGTTCACCCCTCCACTTT	CASSTGGGSPLHF
TRBD2	.	TRBJ2-7	TRBV5-5	TGTGCCAGCATCCAAAGGATAGCGGGAGGGCCGTACGAGCAGTACTTC	CASIQRIAGGPYEQYF
.	many	TRBJ2-1	TRBV5-1	TGCGCCAGCAGCGGGCCCGAACTCGGCTCCTACAATGAGCAGTTCTTC	CASSGPELGSYNEQFF
TRBD1	many	TRBJ1-6	TRBV7-2	TGTGCCAGCAGCTTATTGAACAGGGGAGGGAATTCACCCCTCCACTTT	CASSLLNRGGNSPLHF
TRBD1	few	TRBJ1-1	TRBV20-1	TGCAGTGCTACCCGGACAGGACCTGAAGCTTTCTTT	CSATRTGPEAFF
.	many	TRBJ2-2	TRBV5-1	TGCGCCAGCAGCTTGGAGGAGGGGCGATCGAACACCGGGGAGCTGTTTTTT	CASSLEEGRSNTGELFF
.	many	TRBJ1-4	TRBV5-1	TGCGCCAGCAGACTACAGGGTCGAGAGGATGAAAAACTGTTTTTT	CASRLQGREDEKLFF
.	few	TRBJ2-6	TRBV25-1	TGTGCCAGCATGATCAGGGTTTCTGGGGCCAACGTCCTGACTTTC	CASMIRVSGANVLTF
.	.	TRBJ1-1	TRBV6-4	TGTGCCAGCAGTGCCACCGGACATCCGAACACTGAAGCTTTCTTT	CASSATGHPNTEAFF
.	few	TRBJ2-1	TRBV7-9	TGTGCCAGCAGCTTAGCCCCGGGACGGATCCTTACCAATGAGCAGTTCTTC	CASSLAPGRILTNEQFF
TRBD2	many	TRBJ2-1	TRBV20-1	TGCAGTGCTAGGTGGAGCGGGATTTACAATGAGCAGTTCTTC	CSARWSGIYNEQFF
TRBD2	many	TRBJ2-7	TRBV12-3/TRBV12-4	TGTGCCAGCAGTCCCAACCGACCTAGCGGGGGCTACGAGCAGTACTTC	CASSPNRPSGGYEQYF
TRBD1	.	TRBJ2-5	TRBV5-1	TGCGCCAGCAGCTCCCAGACAGGGATAGAGACCCAGTACTTC	CASSSQTGIETQYF
TRBD2	.	TRBJ2-3	TRBV11-3	TGTGCCAGCAGCTTAGATCCGGGAGGGCCTAATACGCAGTATTTT	CASSLDPGGPNTQYF
.	few	TRBJ2-1	TRBV3-1	TGTGCCAGCAGCCATGAGGGGGGGCGCCAAAGTGAGCAGTTCTTC	CASSHEGGRQSEQFF
.	many	TRBJ2-2	TRBV5-1	TGCGCCAGCAATAATTTCCCTAGAAACCACGGGGAGCTGTTTTTT	CASNNFPRNHGELFF
.	few	TRBJ2-1	TRBV20-1	TGCAGTGCTAGGGCACAACCACATGATTTTAATGAGCAGTTCTTC	CSARAQPHDFNEQFF
.	.	TRBJ2-2	TRBV21-1	TGTGCCAGCAGCAAAGTATTTGGGGGGCCGAACACCGGGGAGCTGTTTTTT	CASSKVFGGPNTGELFF
TRBD2	few	TRBJ2-1	TRBV12-3/TRBV12-4	TGTGCCAGCACCTCTAGCGGGGGGGCGTACAATGAGCAGTTCTTC	CASTSSGGAYNEQFF
.	few	TRBJ2-2	TRBV28	TGTGCCAGCACCTGGGGAAGGAACACCGGGGAGCTGTTTTTT	CASTWGRNTGELFF
TRBD1	few	TRBJ1-1	TRBV20-1	TGCAGTGCTACCGGGACAGGGGGCATTCACACTGAAGCTTTCTTT	CSATGTGGIHTEAFF
.	many	TRBJ2-2	TRBV12-3/TRBV12-4	TGTGCCAGCAGTTTAAGTCTAGGCGACACCGGGGAGCTGTTTTTT	CASSLSLGDTGELFF